The clone carrying this TCR beta chain turned up a few times. The data were taken from a study of patients and donors after allogeneic stem cell transplantation. TCRdb itself ran the RT-PCR reads through MiXCR, one entry per CDR3 protein. The data show 920,000 or so distinct CDR3 sequences, 18% seen once. Germline CDR1 is SGHTA and CDR2 is FQGNSA. V trimming: 5 bases; J trimming: 7 bases; junction bases outside the gene matches: 8. This CDR3 has 16 residues. Sequences were obtained from blood, either unsorted or a sorted T cell fraction (not recorded which). The V and J genes are TRBV7-2 and TRBJ2-1; 13 nucleotides agree with TRBD2. This clonotype was obtained from a human donor who was either an allogeneic HSCT recipient or a stem cell or donor lymphocyte infusion donor (not recorded which). It is not recorded whose cells these are; they may come from a transplant donor. The DNA of the CDR3 is TGTGCCAGCAGCATAGGACTAGCGGGGGTCACAAATGAGCAGTTCTTC. Translation gives CASSIGLAGVTNEQFF.